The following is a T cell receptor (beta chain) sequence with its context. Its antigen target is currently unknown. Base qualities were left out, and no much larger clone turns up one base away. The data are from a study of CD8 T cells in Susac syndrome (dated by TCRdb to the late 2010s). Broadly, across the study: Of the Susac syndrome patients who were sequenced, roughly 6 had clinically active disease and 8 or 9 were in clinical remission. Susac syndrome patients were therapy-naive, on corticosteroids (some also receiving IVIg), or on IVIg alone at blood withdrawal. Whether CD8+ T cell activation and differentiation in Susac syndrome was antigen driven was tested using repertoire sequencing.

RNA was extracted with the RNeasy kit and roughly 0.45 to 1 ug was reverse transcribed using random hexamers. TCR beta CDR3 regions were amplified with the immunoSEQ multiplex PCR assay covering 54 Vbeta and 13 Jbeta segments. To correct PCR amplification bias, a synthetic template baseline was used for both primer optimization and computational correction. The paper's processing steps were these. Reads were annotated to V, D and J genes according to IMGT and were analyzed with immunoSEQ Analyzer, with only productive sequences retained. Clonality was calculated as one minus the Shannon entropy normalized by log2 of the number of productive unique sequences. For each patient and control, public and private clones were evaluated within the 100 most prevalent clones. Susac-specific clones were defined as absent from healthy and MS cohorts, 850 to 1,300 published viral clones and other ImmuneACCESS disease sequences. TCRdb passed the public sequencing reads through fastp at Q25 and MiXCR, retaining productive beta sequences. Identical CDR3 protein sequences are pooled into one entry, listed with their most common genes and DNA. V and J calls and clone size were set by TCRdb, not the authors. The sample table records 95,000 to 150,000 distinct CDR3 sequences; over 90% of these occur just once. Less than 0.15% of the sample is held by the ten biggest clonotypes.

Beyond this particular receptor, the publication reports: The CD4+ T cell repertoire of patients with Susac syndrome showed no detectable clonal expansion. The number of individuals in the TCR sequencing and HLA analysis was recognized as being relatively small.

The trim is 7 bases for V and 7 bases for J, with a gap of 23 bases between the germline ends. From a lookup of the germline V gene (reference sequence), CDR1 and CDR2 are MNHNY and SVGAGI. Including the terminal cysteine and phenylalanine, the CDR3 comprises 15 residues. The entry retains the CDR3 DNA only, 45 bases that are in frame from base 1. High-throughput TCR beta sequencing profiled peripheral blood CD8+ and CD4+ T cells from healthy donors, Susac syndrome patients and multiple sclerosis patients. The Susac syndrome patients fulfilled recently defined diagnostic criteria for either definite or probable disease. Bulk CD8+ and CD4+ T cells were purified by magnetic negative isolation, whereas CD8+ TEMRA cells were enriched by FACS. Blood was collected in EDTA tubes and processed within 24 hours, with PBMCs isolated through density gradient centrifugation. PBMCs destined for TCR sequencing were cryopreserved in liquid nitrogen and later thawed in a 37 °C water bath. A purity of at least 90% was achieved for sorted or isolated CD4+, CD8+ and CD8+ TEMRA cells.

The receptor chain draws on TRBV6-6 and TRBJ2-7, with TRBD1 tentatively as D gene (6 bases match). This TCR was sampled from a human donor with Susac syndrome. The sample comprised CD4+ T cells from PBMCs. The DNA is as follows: TGTGCCAGCACCGATCCTCAGGGGAACCACTGGGAGCAGTACTTC. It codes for CASTDPQGNHWEQYF.